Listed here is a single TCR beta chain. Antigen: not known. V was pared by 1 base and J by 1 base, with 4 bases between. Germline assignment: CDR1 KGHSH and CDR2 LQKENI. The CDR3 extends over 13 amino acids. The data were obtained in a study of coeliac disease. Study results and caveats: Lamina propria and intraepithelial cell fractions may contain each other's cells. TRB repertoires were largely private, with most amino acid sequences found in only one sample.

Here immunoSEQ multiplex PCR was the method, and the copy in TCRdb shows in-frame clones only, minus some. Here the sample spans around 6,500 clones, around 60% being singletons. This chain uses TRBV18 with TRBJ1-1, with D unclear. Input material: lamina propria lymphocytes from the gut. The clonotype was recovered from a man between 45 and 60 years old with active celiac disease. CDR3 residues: CASSPQRNTEAFF. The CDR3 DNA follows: TGTGCCAGCTCACCACAGAGGAACACTGAAGCTTTCTTT. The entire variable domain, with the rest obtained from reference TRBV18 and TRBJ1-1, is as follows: NAGVMQNPRHLVRRRGQEARLRCSPMKGHSHVYWYRQLPEEGLKFMVYLQKENIIDESGMPKERFSAEFPKEGPSILRIQQVVRGDSAAYFCASSPQRNTEAFFGQGTRLTVV.